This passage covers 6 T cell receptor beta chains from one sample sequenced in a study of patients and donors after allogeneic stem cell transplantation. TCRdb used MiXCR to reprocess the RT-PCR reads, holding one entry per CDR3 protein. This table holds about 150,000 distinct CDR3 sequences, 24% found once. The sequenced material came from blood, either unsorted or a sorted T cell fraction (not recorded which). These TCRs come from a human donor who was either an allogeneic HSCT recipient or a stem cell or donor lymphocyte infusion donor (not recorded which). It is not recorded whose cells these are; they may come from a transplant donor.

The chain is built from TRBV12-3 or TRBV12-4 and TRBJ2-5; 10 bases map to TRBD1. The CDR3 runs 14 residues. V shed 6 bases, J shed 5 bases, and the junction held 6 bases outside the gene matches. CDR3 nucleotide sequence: TGTGCCAGCAGCTCGACAGGGGGCAGGGAGACCCAGTACTTC. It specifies CASSSTGGRETQYF.

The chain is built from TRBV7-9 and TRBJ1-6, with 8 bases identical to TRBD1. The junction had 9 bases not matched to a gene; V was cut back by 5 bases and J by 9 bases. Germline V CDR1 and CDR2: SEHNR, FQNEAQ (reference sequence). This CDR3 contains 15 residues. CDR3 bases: TGTGCCAGCAGCCCGGGACAGGCTTCAGGTTCACCCCTCCACTTT. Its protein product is CASSPGQASGSPLHF.

CDR3 loop: CSARGLNTEAFF. The CDR3 nucleotides are TGCAGTGCTCGTGGACTTAACACTGAAGCTTTCTTT. J is TRBJ1-1 and V is TRBV20-1; no clear D gene. Deletions cut 5 bases from V and 2 bases from J, with 9 bases between. This CDR3 is built from 12 residues. Germline CDR1 and CDR2: DFQATT and SNEGSKA (reference sequence).

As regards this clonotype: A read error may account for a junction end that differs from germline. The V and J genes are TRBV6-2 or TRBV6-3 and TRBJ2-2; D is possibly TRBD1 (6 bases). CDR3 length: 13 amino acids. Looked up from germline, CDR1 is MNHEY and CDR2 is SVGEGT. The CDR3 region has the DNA TGTGCCAGCGACCCAGGGGACACCGGGGAGCTGTCTTTT. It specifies CASDPGDTGELSF.

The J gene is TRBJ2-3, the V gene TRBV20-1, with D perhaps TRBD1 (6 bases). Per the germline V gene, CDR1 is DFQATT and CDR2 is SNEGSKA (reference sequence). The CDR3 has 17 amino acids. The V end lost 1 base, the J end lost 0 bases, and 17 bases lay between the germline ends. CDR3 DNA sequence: TGCAGTGCTAGAGCTACTACAGGGTTCTCTAGCACAGATACGCAGTATTTT. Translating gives CSARATTGFSSTDTQYF.

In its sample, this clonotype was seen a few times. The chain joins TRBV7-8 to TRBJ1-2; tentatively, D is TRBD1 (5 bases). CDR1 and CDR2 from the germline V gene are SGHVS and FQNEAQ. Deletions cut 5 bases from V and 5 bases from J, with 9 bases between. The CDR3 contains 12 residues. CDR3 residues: CASSPRQYGYTF. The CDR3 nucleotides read TGTGCCAGCAGCCCGAGACAGTATGGCTACACCTTC.